This T cell receptor beta chain comes out of a study of T cell responses to AZD1222 COVID-19 vaccine. On this clone: Its antigen is not identified.

The repertoire was sequenced with immunoSEQ multiplex PCR; TCRdb's copy has only in-frame clones and lacks some. This table has 120,000 or so clones, under 85% appearing once. Findings of the study overall: Spike-specific TCR depth and breadth grew after two AZD1222 doses. Baseline testing showed seropositivity in only 5 or 6 AZD1222 recipients.

This sequence was found in an adult in good health. The source material was peripheral blood, sampled on day 0 of AZD1222 vaccination.

CDR3 sequence (DNA): TGTGCCAGCAGTTCGGACAAGTACGAGCAGTACTTC. This sequence encodes CASSSDKYEQYF. The chain has TRBV2 and TRBJ2-7; a possible D gene is TRBD1 (5 bases). In germline, CDR1 is SNHLY, CDR2 FYNNEI. The CDR3 is 12 residues long. V lost 5 bases, J lost 4 bases, and 9 bases lay in between.